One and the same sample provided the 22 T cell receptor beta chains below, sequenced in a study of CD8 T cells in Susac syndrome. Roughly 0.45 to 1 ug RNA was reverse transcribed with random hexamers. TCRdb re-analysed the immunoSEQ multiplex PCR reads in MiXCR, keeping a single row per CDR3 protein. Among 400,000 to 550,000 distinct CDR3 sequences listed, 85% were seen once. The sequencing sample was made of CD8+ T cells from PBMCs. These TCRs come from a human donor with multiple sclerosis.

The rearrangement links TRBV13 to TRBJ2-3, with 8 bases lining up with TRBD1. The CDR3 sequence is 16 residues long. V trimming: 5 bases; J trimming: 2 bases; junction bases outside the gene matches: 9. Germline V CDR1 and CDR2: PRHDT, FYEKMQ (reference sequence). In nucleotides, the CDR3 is TGTGCCAGCAGCCCTCAGGGGGCTAGAGACACAGATACGCAGTATTTT. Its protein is CASSPQGARDTDTQYF.

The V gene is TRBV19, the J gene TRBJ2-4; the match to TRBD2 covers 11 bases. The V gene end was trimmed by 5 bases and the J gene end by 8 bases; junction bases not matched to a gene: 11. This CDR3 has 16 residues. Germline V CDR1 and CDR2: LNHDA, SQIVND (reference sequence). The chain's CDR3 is CASSPVAGGRIDIQYF. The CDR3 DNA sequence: TGTGCCAGTAGTCCGGTAGCGGGAGGGCGTATAGACATTCAGTACTTC.

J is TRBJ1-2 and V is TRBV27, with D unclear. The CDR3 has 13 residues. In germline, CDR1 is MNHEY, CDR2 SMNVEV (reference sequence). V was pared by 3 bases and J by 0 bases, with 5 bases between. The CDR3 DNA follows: TGTGCCAGCAGTTTGTACGCTAACTATGGCTACACCTTC. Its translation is CASSLYANYGYTF.

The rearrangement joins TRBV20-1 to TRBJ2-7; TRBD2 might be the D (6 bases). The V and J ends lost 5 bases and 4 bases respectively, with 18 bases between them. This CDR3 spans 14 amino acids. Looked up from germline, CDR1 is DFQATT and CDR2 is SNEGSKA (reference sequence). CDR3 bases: TGCAGTGCTCAAGGTGGGGACTCGGGGTACGAGCAGTACTTC. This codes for CSAQGGDSGYEQYF.

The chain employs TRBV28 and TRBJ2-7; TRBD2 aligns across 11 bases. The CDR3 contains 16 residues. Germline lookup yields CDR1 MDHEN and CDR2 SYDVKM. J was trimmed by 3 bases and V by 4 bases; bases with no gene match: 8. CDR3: CASSSPFLAGGYEQYF. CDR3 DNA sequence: TGTGCCAGCAGTTCCCCTTTTCTAGCGGGAGGCTACGAGCAGTACTTC.

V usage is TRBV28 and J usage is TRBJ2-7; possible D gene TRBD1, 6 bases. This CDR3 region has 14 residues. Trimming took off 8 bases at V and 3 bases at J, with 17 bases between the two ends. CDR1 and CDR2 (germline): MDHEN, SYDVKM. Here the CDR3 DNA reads TGTGCCAGCGGACGGGACACCGCTTTCTACGAGCAGTACTTC. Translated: CASGRDTAFYEQYF.

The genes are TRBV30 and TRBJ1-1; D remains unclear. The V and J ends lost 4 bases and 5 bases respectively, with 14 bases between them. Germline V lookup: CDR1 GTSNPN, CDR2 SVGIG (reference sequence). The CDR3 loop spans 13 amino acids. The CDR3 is CAWTVLGGTEAFF. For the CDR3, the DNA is TGTGCCTGGACCGTCTTGGGCGGGACTGAAGCTTTCTTT. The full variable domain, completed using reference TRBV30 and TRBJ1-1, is SQTIHQWPATLVQPVGSPLSLECTVEGTSNPNLYWYRQAAGRGLQLLFYSVGIGQISSEVPQNLSASRPQDRQFILSSKKLLLSDSGFYLCAWTVLGGTEAFFGQGTRLTVV.

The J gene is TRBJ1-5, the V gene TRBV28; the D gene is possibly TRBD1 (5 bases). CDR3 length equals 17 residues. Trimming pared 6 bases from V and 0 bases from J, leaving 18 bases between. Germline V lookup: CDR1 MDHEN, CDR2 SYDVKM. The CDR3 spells CASSDPGTGLSNQPQHF. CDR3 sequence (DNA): TGTGCCAGCAGCGACCCGGGGACGGGGCTTAGCAATCAGCCCCAGCATTTT. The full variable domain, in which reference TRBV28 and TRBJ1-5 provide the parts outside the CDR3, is DVKVTQSSRYLVKRTGEKVFLECVQDMDHENMFWYRQDPGLGLRLIYFSYDVKMKEKGDIPEGYSVSREKKERFSLILESASTNQTSMYLCASSDPGTGLSNQPQHFGDGTRLSIL.

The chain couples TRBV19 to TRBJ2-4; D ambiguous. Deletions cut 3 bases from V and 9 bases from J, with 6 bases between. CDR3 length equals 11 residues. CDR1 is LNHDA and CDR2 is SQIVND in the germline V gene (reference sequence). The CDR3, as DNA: TGTGCCAGTAGTATCACGGGCATTCAGTACTTC. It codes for CASSITGIQYF.

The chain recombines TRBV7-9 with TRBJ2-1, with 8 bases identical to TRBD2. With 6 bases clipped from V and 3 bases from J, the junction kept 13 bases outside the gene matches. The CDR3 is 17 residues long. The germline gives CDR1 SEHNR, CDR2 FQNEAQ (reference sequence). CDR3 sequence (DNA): TGTGCCAGCAGACCCGGACTAGCCCCGGGAGGCTACAATGAGCAGTTCTTC. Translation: CASRPGLAPGGYNEQFF.

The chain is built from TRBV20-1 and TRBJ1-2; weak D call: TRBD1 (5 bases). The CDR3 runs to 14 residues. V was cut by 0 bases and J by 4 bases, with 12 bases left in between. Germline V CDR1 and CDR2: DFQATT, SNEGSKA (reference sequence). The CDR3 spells CSARDRGGPYGYTF. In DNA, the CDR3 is TGCAGTGCTAGAGATAGGGGCGGGCCCTATGGCTACACCTTC.

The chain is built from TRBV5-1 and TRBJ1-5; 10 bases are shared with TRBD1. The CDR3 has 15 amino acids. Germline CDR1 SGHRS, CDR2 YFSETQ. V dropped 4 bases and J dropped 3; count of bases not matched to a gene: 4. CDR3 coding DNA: TGCGCCAGCAGCAGGGGGACAGGGGTCAATCAGCCCCAGCATTTT. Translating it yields CASSRGTGVNQPQHF.

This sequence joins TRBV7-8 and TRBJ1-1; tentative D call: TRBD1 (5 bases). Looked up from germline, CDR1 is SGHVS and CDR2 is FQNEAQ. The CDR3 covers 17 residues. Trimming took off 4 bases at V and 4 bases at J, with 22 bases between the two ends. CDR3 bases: TGTGCCAGCAGCTCTCACCCAGGGAGTCTTGGGGGCACTGAAGCTTTCTTT. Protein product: CASSSHPGSLGGTEAFF. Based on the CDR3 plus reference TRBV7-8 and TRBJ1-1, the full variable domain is GAGVSQSPRYKVAKRGQDVALRCDPISGHVSLFWYQQALGQGPEFLTYFQNEAQLDKSGLPSDRFFAERPEGSVSTLKIQRTQQEDSAVYLCASSSHPGSLGGTEAFFGQGTRLTVV.

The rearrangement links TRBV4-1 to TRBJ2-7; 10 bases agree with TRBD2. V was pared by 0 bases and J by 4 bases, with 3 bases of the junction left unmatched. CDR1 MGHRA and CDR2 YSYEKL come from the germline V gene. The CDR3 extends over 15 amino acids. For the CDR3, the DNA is TGCGCCAGCAGCCAAGATCTACTAGCGGGGTACGAGCAGTACTTC. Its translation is CASSQDLLAGYEQYF.

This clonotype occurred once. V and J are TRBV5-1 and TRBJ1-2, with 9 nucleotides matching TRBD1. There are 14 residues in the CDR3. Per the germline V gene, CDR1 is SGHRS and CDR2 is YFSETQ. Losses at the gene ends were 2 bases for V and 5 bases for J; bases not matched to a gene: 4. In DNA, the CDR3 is TGCGCCAGCAGCTTTATGACAGGGGGTTATGGCTACACCTTC. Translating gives CASSFMTGGYGYTF.

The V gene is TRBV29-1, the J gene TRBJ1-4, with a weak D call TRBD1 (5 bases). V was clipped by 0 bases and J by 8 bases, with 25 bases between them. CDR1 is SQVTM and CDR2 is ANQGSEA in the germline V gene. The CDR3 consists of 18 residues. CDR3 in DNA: TGCAGCGTTGAAGATCGGGACGTCTGGAGCGGGTTTAAAGAAAAACTGTTTTTT. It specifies CSVEDRDVWSGFKEKLFF. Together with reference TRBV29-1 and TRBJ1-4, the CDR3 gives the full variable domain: SAVISQKPSRDICQRGTSLTIQCQVDSQVTMMFWYRQQPGQSLTLIATANQGSEATYESGFVIDKFPISRPNLTFSTLTVSNMSPEDSSIYLCSVEDRDVWSGFKEKLFFGSGTQLSVL.

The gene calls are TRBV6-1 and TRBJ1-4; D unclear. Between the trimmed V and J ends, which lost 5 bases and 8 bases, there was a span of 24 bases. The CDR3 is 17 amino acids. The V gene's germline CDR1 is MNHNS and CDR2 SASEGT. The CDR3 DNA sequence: TGTGCCAGCAGTCCAAGGGCTTTTCTGGTGGGGAAAGAAAAACTGTTTTTT. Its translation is CASSPRAFLVGKEKLFF.

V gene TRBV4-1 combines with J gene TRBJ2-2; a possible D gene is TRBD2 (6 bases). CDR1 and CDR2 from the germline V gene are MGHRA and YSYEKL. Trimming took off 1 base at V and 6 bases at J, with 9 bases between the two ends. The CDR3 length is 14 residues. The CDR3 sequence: CASSQGWGAGELFF. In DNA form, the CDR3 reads TGCGCCAGCAGCCAAGGATGGGGGGCCGGGGAGCTGTTTTTT.

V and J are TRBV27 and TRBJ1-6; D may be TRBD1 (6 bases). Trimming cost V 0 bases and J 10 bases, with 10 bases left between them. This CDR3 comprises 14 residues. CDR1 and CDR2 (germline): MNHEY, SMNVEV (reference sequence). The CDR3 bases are TGTGCCAGCAGTTTATCGGCAGGGGTATCACCCCTCCACTTT. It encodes CASSLSAGVSPLHF.

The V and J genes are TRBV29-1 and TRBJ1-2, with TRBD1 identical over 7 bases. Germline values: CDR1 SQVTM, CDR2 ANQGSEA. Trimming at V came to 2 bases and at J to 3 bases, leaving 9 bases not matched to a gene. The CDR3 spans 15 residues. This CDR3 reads CSVEQTKGAHYGYTF. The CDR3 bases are TGCAGCGTTGAACAAACTAAGGGGGCCCACTATGGCTACACCTTC.

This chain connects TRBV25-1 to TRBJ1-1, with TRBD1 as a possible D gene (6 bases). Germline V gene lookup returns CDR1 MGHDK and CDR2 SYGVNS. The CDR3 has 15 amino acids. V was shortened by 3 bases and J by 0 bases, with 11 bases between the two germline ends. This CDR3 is CASSEDGTLNTEAFF. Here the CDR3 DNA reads TGTGCCAGCAGTGAGGACGGGACACTGAACACTGAAGCTTTCTTT.

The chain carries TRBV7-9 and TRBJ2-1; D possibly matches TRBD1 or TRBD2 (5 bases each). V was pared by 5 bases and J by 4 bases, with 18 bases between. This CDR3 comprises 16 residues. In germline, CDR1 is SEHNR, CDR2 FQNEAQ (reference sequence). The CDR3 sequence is CASSPPPGPRYNEQFF. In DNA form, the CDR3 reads TGTGCCAGCAGCCCACCCCCGGGGCCCCGGTACAATGAGCAGTTCTTC.